The 15 T cell receptor beta chains below come from one sample, sequenced in a study of T cells after yellow fever vaccination. In TCRdb, the 5' RACE reads were re-called with MiXCR into one record per CDR3 protein. The sample shows a few hundred thousand distinct CDR3 sequences, approximately 8% of them seen only once. Here the sequenced sample was CD4+ T cells sorted from PBMCs, taken 5 days after the yellow fever booster vaccination. The receptors originated from a man younger than 35 who received the YFV17D yellow fever vaccine.

This clonotype was detected only a few times. The chain couples TRBV5-6 to TRBJ2-7, with a possible D match to TRBD1 (6 bases). The germline V gene has CDR1 SGHDT and CDR2 YYEEEE. This CDR3 comprises 13 residues. The V gene lost 2 bases and the J gene lost 5 bases, with 11 bases spanning the gap. The CDR3 region is CASSFIGGNEQYV. Here the CDR3 DNA reads TGTGCCAGCAGCTTTATAGGGGGTAACGAGCAGTACGTC.

This clonotype appeared a few times. The chain has TRBV5-1 and TRBJ2-5; 11 bases are a match to TRBD2. The V and J ends lost 0 bases and 5 bases, in that order; junction bases with no gene match: 3. Germline V gives CDR1 SGHRS, CDR2 YFSETQ. The CDR3 covers 15 residues. CDR3 DNA: TGCGCCAGCAGCTTGGCCACTAGCGGGGGTGAGACCCAGTACTTC. It yields the protein CASSLATSGGETQYF.

This clonotype occurred a few times. One end of the junction does not line up with germline, which may come from a read error. V usage is TRBV7-9 and J usage is TRBJ2-5, with TRBD2 matching 8 bases. CDR1 and CDR2 (germline): SEHNR, FQNEAQ (reference sequence). The CDR3 sequence is 10 residues long. The CDR3 DNA is TGCACCGCGGGGGGCGAGACCCAGTACTTC. Amino acid sequence: CTAGGETQYF.

This chain links TRBV10-1 with TRBJ2-1, with TRBD2 identical over 16 bases. CDR3 length: 18 amino acids. V dropped 6 bases and J dropped 9; count of bases not matched to a gene: 14. Germline-derived CDR1 and CDR2 are WNHNN and SYGVQD (reference sequence). The CDR3 nucleotides are TGCGCCAGCAGCCCCGGGACTAGCGGGGGGGCCTGGAGGGGTGAGCAGTTCTTC. Translated, it gives CASSPGTSGGAWRGEQFF.

This clonotype was found a few times. This chain connects TRBV20-1 to TRBJ2-3; D is possibly TRBD1 or TRBD2 (5 bases each). The V gene lost 6 bases and the J gene lost 2 bases, with 12 bases spanning the gap. This CDR3 spans 13 amino acids. The V gene's germline CDR1 is DFQATT and CDR2 SNEGSKA (reference sequence). The CDR3 protein is CSAGRDDTDTQYF. In nucleotides, the CDR3 is TGCAGTGCCGGCCGGGACGACACAGATACGCAGTATTTT.

This clonotype was picked up a small number of times. The V and J genes are TRBV6-2 or TRBV6-3 and TRBJ1-2; no definite D call. Germline CDR1 is MNHEY and CDR2 is SVGEGT. This CDR3 region has 11 residues. V lost 2 bases and J 8 bases, leaving 6 bases between the germline ends. CDR3 bases: TGTGCCAGCAGTTACAGGGAAGGCTACACCTTC. Translation gives CASSYREGYTF.

This clonotype appeared a few times. The chain employs TRBV20-1 and TRBJ1-6, with D hard to call. Per the germline V gene, CDR1 is DFQATT and CDR2 is SNEGSKA (reference sequence). CDR3 size: 14 residues. Trimming stripped 1 base from V and 7 bases from J, with 11 bases between. DNA of the CDR3: TGCAGTGCTAGAGCGCCCCTTCACAATTCACCCCTCCACTTT. Translation: CSARAPLHNSPLHF.

This clonotype was seen a handful of times. The J gene is TRBJ1-2, the V gene TRBV7-2; a possible D gene is TRBD1 (5 bases). The CDR3 extends over 13 amino acids. V was shortened by 5 bases and J by 8 bases, with 15 bases between the two germline ends. Germline assignment: CDR1 SGHTA and CDR2 FQGNSA. The CDR3 loop reads CASSGYRPGGYTF. As DNA, the CDR3 is TGTGCCAGCAGCGGATACAGGCCAGGGGGCTACACCTTC.

This clonotype was observed a handful of times. The J gene is TRBJ1-5, the V gene TRBV12-3 or TRBV12-4; no firm D call. V lost 5 bases and J 6 bases, leaving 11 bases between the germline ends. The length of the CDR3 is 13 residues. The CDR3 region has the DNA TGTGCCAGCAGTCCAGGAGTGGGTCAGCCCCAGCATTTT. Translated, it gives CASSPGVGQPQHF.

This clonotype was detected only a few times. The chain couples TRBV6-5 to TRBJ2-1; 16 bases are a match to TRBD2. The trim removed 7 bases at V and 4 bases at J, leaving 4 bases unmatched. The germline V gene has CDR1 MNHEY and CDR2 SVGAGI. The CDR3 covers 16 residues. The CDR3 DNA follows: TGTGCCAGCATAGGGACTAGCGGGGGGGATTACAATGAGCAGTTCTTC. It translates to CASIGTSGGDYNEQFF.

V gene TRBV5-1 combines with J gene TRBJ2-3, with D uncertain. V was cut by 1 base and J by 4 bases, with 10 bases left in between. The CDR3 extends over 14 amino acids. Germline CDR1 reads SGHRS; CDR2 reads YFSETQ. The CDR3 DNA is TGCGCCAGCAGCTTGTTCTTGGTACCAGATACGCAGTATTTT. Encoded protein: CASSLFLVPDTQYF.

V is TRBV11-2 and J is TRBJ2-3; D remains unclear. Germline CDR1 is SGHAT and CDR2 is FQNNGV. CDR3 length equals 14 residues. V lost 1 base and J 6 bases, leaving 11 bases between the germline ends. CDR3 protein: CASSLGRVQDTQYF. The CDR3 DNA follows: TGTGCCAGCAGCTTAGGGAGAGTCCAGGATACGCAGTATTTT.

The chain couples TRBV6-2 or TRBV6-3 to TRBJ1-6; D call uncertain. The CDR3 is 15 residues long. Germline loops: CDR1 MNHEY, CDR2 SVGEGT. Trimming took off 2 bases at V and 0 bases at J, with 5 bases between the two ends. CDR3 DNA sequence: TGTGCCAGCAGTTACGAAAGCTCCTATAATTCACCCCTCCACTTT. It encodes CASSYESSYNSPLHF.

This clonotype was observed a few times. The chain couples TRBV7-2 to TRBJ2-3, with TRBD2 matching 7 bases. Germline V CDR1 and CDR2: SGHTA, FQGNSA. The CDR3 has 16 residues. The J segment lost 1 base and the V segment lost 7 bases, leaving 11 bases of the junction unmatched. CDR3: CASNKVSGVGTDTQYF. For the CDR3, the DNA is TGTGCCAGCAACAAAGTGAGCGGGGTTGGCACAGATACGCAGTATTTT.

The chain employs TRBV7-9 and TRBJ2-1, with 11 bases identical to TRBD2. CDR1 and CDR2 (germline): SEHNR, FQNEAQ (reference sequence). The CDR3 totals 19 residues. The V gene end was trimmed by 1 base and the J gene end by 7 bases; junction bases not matched to a gene: 15. CDR3 DNA sequence: TGTGCCAGCAGCTTAGTGTTCTTCGCCGCCTGGACTAGCGGGAATGAGCAGTTCTTC. It translates to CASSLVFFAAWTSGNEQFF.